These T cell receptor beta chains were read from a single sample in a study of blood T cell repertoires in COVID-19. Here immunoSEQ multiplex PCR was the method, and the copy in TCRdb shows in-frame clones only, minus some. The data show around 300,000 clones, 90% seen once. The sequencing input was peripheral blood. The receptor set was obtained from a woman aged 40 to 49 with COVID-19, enrolled during active disease. Each CDR3 is given with its conserved first and last residue.

cdr3_length: 14; v_call: TRBV19; j_call: TRBJ1-5; cdr3_aa: CASHLQGLGQPQHF
cdr3_length: 14; v_call: TRBV5-1; j_call: TRBJ2-7; cdr3_aa: CASSFRGQGREQYF
cdr3_length: 15; v_call: TRBV5-1; j_call: TRBJ1-2; cdr3_aa: CASSWGQAHNYGYTF
cdr3_length: 15; v_call: TRBV11-2; j_call: TRBJ1-1; cdr3_aa: CASSPQGALNTEAFF
cdr3_length: 14; v_call: TRBV5-1; j_call: TRBJ1-1; cdr3_aa: CASSLTGAYTEAFF
cdr3_length: 12; v_call: TRBV7-9; j_call: TRBJ2-7; cdr3_aa: CASSLNSYEQYF
cdr3_length: 16; v_call: TRBV27; j_call: TRBJ2-7; cdr3_aa: CASSHGTFPLTREQYF
cdr3_length: 20; v_call: TRBV19; j_call: TRBJ1-1; cdr3_aa: CASSRPRESEYWGMNTEAFF
cdr3_length: 15; v_call: TRBV10-3; j_call: TRBJ1-5; cdr3_aa: CAIRGDRASNQPQHF
cdr3_length: 18; v_call: TRBV5-5; j_call: TRBJ1-5; cdr3_aa: CASSNPGTGGAGNQPQHF
cdr3_length: 13; v_call: TRBV28; j_call: TRBJ1-2; cdr3_aa: CASSEDRARGYTF
cdr3_length: 15; v_call: TRBV3-1/TRBV3-2; j_call: TRBJ2-7; cdr3_aa: CASSPGLAGHDEQYF
cdr3_length: 12; v_call: TRBV29-1; j_call: TRBJ2-5; cdr3_aa: CSGEGFQETQYF
cdr3_length: 17; v_call: TRBV28; j_call: TRBJ1-1; cdr3_aa: CASSFGGQGPLNTEAFF
cdr3_length: 16; v_call: TRBV9; j_call: TRBJ2-7; cdr3_aa: CASSVGGLARVYEQYF
cdr3_length: 15; v_call: TRBV30; j_call: TRBJ1-5; cdr3_aa: CAWSVQGSSNQPQHF
cdr3_length: 17; v_call: TRBV5-1; j_call: TRBJ2-1; cdr3_aa: CARSFGGGRPSYNEQFF
cdr3_length: 17; v_call: TRBV19; j_call: TRBJ1-2; cdr3_aa: CASSIRWQGSYNYGYTF
cdr3_length: 15; v_call: TRBV27; j_call: TRBJ1-4; cdr3_aa: CASSLHRSSDEKLFF
cdr3_length: 11; v_call: TRBV20-1; j_call: TRBJ2-3; cdr3_aa: CSALHQETQYF
cdr3_length: 14; v_call: TRBV11-2; j_call: TRBJ1-4; cdr3_aa: CASSLGSLNEKLFF
cdr3_length: 14; v_call: TRBV7-3; j_call: TRBJ1-2; cdr3_aa: CASSQTGGNYGYTF
cdr3_length: 15; v_call: TRBV6-5; j_call: TRBJ1-2; cdr3_aa: CASSYAPAGNYGYTF
cdr3_length: 17; v_call: TRBV7-2; j_call: TRBJ2-7; cdr3_aa: CASSQTLPGLGSYEQYF
cdr3_length: 14; v_call: TRBV27; j_call: TRBJ1-4; cdr3_aa: CASSKQGTNEKLFF
cdr3_length: 16; v_call: TRBV3-1/TRBV3-2; j_call: TRBJ2-7; cdr3_aa: CASSQEERTGGREQYF
cdr3_length: 13; v_call: TRBV2; j_call: TRBJ2-7; cdr3_aa: CASSTGPLYEQYF
cdr3_length: 13; v_call: TRBV3-1/TRBV3-2; j_call: TRBJ2-7; cdr3_aa: CASRGQGIYEQYF
cdr3_length: 14; v_call: TRBV27; j_call: TRBJ2-3; cdr3_aa: CASSLGLGTDTQYF
cdr3_length: 15; v_call: TRBV4-1; j_call: TRBJ1-2; cdr3_aa: CASSQVTAANYGYTF
cdr3_length: 12; v_call: TRBV30; j_call: TRBJ2-5; cdr3_aa: CAWSQDQETQYF
cdr3_length: 15; v_call: TRBV6-5; j_call: TRBJ1-5; cdr3_aa: CASTILKGGNQPQHF
cdr3_length: 11; v_call: TRBV27; j_call: TRBJ2-7; cdr3_aa: CASSSHGEQYF
cdr3_length: 17; v_call: TRBV29-1; j_call: TRBJ2-7; cdr3_aa: CSVAGGASGASSYEQYF
cdr3_length: 17; v_call: TRBV4-2; j_call: TRBJ2-1; cdr3_aa: CASSPSMDSMSYNEQFF
cdr3_length: 13; v_call: TRBV11-2; j_call: TRBJ1-5; cdr3_aa: CASSPGPNQPQHF
cdr3_length: 13; v_call: TRBV3-1/TRBV3-2; j_call: TRBJ1-1; cdr3_aa: CASSYRRNTEAFF
cdr3_length: 14; v_call: TRBV9; j_call: TRBJ2-1; cdr3_aa: CASSGSTGPNEQFF
cdr3_length: 21; v_call: TRBV2; j_call: TRBJ2-3; cdr3_aa: CASNRPTGVGQGQIRRDTQYF
cdr3_length: 13; v_call: TRBV6-5; j_call: TRBJ1-2; cdr3_aa: CASSYRGALGYTF
cdr3_length: 11; v_call: TRBV30; j_call: TRBJ1-4; cdr3_aa: CAWGPNEKLFF
cdr3_length: 19; v_call: TRBV12-5; j_call: TRBJ1-4; cdr3_aa: CASGPTNRQGSATNEKLFF
cdr3_length: 18; v_call: TRBV7-6; j_call: TRBJ2-2; cdr3_aa: CASSLAPGTGVNTGELFF
cdr3_length: 15; v_call: TRBV19; j_call: TRBJ2-7; cdr3_aa: CASREGPSASYEQYF
cdr3_length: 15; v_call: TRBV19; j_call: TRBJ1-4; cdr3_aa: CASSIDGRAEEKLFF
cdr3_length: 15; v_call: TRBV7-2; j_call: TRBJ1-4; cdr3_aa: CASSSRQGGSEKLFF
cdr3_length: 12; v_call: TRBV28; j_call: TRBJ2-3; cdr3_aa: CATHSPGDTQYF
cdr3_length: 14; v_call: TRBV6-2/TRBV6-3; j_call: TRBJ1-2; cdr3_aa: CASSVQGDGYGYTF
cdr3_length: 15; v_call: TRBV4-1; j_call: TRBJ2-7; cdr3_aa: CASSLAGTGTWVQYF
cdr3_length: 16; v_call: TRBV5-1; j_call: TRBJ1-1; cdr3_aa: CASSLNFRSIGAEAFF